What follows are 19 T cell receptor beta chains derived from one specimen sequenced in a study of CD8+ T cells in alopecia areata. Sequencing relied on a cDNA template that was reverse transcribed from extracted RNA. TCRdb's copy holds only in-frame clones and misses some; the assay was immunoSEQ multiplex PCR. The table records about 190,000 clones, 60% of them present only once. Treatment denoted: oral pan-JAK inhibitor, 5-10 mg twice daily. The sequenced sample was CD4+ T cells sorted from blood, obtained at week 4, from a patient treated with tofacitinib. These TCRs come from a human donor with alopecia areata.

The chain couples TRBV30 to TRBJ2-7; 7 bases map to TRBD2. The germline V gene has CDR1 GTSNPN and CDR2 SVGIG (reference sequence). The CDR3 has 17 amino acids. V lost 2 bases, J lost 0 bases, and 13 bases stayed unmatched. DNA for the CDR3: TGTGCCTGGAGTATCATAAGGGCTAGCGGAAGCTCCTACGAGCAGTACTTC. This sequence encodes CAWSIIRASGSSYEQYF.

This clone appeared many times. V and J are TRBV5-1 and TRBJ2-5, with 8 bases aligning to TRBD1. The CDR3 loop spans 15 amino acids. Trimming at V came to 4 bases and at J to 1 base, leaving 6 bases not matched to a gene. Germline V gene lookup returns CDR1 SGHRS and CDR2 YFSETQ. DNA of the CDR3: TGCGCCAGCAGCACCGGGACAGGCGCCCAAGAGACCCAGTACTTC. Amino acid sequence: CASSTGTGAQETQYF.

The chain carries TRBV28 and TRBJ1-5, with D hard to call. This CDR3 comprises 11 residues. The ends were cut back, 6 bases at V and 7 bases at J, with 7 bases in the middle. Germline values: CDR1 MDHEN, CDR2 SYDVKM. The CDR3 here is CASRSNQPQHF. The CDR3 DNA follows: TGTGCCAGCAGATCAAACCAGCCCCAGCATTTT.

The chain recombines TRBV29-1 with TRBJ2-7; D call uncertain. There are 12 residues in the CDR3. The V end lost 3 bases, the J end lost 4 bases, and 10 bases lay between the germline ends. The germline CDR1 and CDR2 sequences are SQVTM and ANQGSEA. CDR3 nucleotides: TGCAGCGTTGATTCTCTCTTGTACGAGCAGTACTTC. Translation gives CSVDSLLYEQYF.

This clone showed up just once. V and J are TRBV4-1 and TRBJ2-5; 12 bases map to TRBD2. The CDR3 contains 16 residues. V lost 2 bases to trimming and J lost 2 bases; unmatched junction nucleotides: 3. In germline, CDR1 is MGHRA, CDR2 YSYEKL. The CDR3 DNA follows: TGCGCCAGCAGCCAACCTGGGACTAGCGGGCAAGAGACCCAGTACTTC. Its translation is CASSQPGTSGQETQYF.

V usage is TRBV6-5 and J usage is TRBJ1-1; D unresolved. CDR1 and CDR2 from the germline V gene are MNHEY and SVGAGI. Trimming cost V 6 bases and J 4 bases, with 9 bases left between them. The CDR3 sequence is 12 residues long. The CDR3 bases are TGTGCCAGCAGCTCCCCGGGCACTGAAGCTTTCTTT. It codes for CASSSPGTEAFF.

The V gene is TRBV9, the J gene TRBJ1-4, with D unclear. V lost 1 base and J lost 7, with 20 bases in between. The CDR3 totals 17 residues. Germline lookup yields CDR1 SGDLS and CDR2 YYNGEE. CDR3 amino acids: CASSVHGIEGGSEKLFF. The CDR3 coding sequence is TGTGCCAGCAGCGTACATGGTATCGAAGGAGGTAGTGAAAAACTGTTTTTT.

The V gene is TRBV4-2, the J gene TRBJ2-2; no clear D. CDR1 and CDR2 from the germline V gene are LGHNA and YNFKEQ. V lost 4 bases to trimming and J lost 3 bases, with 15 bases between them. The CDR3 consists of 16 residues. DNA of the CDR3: TGTGCCAGCAGCCCTATCGGCACAAAAGACACCGGGGAGCTGTTTTTT. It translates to CASSPIGTKDTGELFF.

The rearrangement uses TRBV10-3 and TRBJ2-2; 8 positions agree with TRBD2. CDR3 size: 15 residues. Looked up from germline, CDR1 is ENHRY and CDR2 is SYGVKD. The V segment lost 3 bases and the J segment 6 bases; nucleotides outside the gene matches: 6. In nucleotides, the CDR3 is TGTGCCATCAGTGATGTTAAGCGGGAGTCCGGGGAGCTGTTTTTT. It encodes CAISDVKRESGELFF.

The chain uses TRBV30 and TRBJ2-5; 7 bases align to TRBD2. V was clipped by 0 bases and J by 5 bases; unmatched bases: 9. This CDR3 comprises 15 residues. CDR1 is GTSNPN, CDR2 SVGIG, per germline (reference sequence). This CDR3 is CAWSVGSGLRETQYF. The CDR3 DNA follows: TGTGCCTGGAGTGTGGGTAGCGGGTTGAGGGAGACCCAGTACTTC.

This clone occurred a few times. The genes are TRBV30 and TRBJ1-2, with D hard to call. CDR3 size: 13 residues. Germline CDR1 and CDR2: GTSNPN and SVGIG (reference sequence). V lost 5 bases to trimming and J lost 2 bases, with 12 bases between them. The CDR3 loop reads CAWDSRQNYGYTF. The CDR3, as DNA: TGTGCCTGGGATTCCCGGCAGAACTATGGCTACACCTTC.

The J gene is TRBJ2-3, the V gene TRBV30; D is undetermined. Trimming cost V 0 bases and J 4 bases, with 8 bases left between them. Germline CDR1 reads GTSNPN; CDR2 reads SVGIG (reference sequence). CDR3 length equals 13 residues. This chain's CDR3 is CAWSVPPADTQYF. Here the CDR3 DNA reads TGTGCCTGGAGTGTCCCCCCAGCAGATACGCAGTATTTT. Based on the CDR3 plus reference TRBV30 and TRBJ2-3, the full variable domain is SQTIHQWPATLVQPVGSPLSLECTVEGTSNPNLYWYRQAAGRGLQLLFYSVGIGQISSEVPQNLSASRPQDRQFILSSKKLLLSDSGFYLCAWSVPPADTQYFGPGTRLTVL.

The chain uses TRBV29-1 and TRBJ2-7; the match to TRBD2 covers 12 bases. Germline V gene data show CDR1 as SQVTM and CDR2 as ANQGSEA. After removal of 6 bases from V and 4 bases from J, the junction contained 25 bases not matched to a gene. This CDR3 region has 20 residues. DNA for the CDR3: TGCAGCGTAGCAAGAAAGTCCAGTTGGCTAGCGGGAGGGCCTGGATACGAGCAGTACTTC. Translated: CSVARKSSWLAGGPGYEQYF.

The CDR3 sequence: CSGLATGELFF. The CDR3 nucleotides are TGCAGTGGACTAGCGACCGGGGAGCTGTTTTTT. The chain has TRBV20-1 and TRBJ2-2, with 8 positions matching TRBD2. Trimming at V came to 7 bases and at J to 5 bases, leaving 0 bases not matched to a gene. The CDR3 runs 11 residues. CDR1 and CDR2 from the germline V gene are DFQATT and SNEGSKA (reference sequence).

This chain's CDR3 is CASSTPGTGAYEQYF. CDR3 bases: TGTGCCAGCAGTACTCCCGGGACAGGGGCCTACGAGCAGTACTTC. The genes are TRBV27 and TRBJ2-7; 10 positions match TRBD1. CDR1 and CDR2 from the germline V gene are MNHEY and SMNVEV (reference sequence). This CDR3 contains 15 residues. J lost 2 bases, V lost 5 bases, and 6 bases had no gene match.

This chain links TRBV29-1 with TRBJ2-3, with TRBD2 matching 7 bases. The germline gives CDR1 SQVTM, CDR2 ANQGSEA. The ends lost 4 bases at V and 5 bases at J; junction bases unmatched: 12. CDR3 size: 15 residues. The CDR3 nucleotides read TGCAGCGTTGGAATACAGCCAGGACTAGGAGATACGCAGTATTTT. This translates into CSVGIQPGLGDTQYF.

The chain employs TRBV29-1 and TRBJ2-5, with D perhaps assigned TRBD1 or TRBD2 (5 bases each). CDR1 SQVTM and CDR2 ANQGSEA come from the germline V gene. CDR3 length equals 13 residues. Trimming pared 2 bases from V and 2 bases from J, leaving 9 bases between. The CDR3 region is CSVERGPQETQYF. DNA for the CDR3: TGCAGCGTTGAACGGGGCCCGCAAGAGACCCAGTACTTC.

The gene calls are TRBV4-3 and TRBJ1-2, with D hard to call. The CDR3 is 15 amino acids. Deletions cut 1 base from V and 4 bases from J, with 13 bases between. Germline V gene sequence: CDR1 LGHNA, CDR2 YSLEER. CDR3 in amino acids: CASSQAGRGSYGYTF. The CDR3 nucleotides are TGCGCCAGCAGCCAAGCCGGGAGAGGGAGCTATGGCTACACCTTC.

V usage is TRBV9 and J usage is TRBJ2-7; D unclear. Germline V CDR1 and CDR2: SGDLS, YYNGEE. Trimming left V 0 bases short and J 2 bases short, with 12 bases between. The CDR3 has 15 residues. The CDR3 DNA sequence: TGTGCCAGCAGCGTAGATTTTGGGGATACCTACGAGCAGTACTTC. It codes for CASSVDFGDTYEQYF.